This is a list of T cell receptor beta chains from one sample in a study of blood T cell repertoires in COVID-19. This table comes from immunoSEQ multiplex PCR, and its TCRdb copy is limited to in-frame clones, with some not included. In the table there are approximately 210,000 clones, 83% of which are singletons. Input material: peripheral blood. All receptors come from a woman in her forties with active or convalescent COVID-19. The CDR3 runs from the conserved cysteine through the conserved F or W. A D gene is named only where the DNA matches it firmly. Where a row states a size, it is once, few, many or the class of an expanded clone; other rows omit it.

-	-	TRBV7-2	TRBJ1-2	TGTGCCAGCAGCTTTTCCAGCTATGGCTACACCTTC	CASSFSSYGYTF
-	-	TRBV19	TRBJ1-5	TGTGCCAGTAGTATATGGGGGAGGGGAAAACAGCCCCAGCATTTT	CASSIWGRGKQPQHF
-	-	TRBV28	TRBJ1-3	TGTGCCAGCAGTTTAGCCGGGGGGCCGCCCTCTGGAAACACCATATATTTT	CASSLAGGPPSGNTIYF
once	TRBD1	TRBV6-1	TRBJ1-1	TGTGCCAGCAGGACGACAGGGGACACTGAAGCTTTCTTT	CASRTTGDTEAFF
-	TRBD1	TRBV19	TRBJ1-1	TGTGCCAGTACTCCTGACAGGGGCGCTAACACTGAAGCTTTCTTT	CASTPDRGANTEAFF
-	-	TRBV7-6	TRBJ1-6	TGTGCCAGCAGCCAACGCCGGGTGACGACAGGCTATAATTCACCCCTCCACTTT	CASSQRRVTTGYNSPLHF
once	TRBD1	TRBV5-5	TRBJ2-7	TGTGCCAGCAGCTGGGACAGGGGGCTAGCGTATGAGCAGTACTTC	CASSWDRGLAYEQYF
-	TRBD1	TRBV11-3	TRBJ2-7	TGTGCCAGCAGCCCCGGGACAGGGGACCTACGAGGGCAGTACTTC	CASSPGTGDLRGQYF
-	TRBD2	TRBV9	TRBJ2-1	TGTGCCAGCAGCGTAGCGGGAGGGGGGCAGGGGGAGCAGTTCTTC	CASSVAGGGQGEQFF
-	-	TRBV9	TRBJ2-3	TGTGCCAGCAGCGTGACTAGACGGAGCCTCGGCACAGATACGCAGTATTTT	CASSVTRRSLGTDTQYF
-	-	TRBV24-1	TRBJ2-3	TGTGCCACCAGTGATTGGCATACGCAGTATTTT	CATSDWHTQYF
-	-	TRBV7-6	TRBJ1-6	TGTGCCAGCAGCTTATCCCTAACAGGGAATTCACCCCTCCACTTT	CASSLSLTGNSPLHF
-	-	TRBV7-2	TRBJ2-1	TGTGCCAGCAGCTTAGAGTACCAACGCACGGATGAGCAGTTCTTC	CASSLEYQRTDEQFF
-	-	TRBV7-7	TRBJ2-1	TGTGCTAGCAGCGCGGGGATGAGGGATGAGCAGTTCTTC	CASSAGMRDEQFF
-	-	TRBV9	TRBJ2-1	TGTGCCAGCAGCGTACCAGGGCTAAATGAGCAGTTCTTC	CASSVPGLNEQFF
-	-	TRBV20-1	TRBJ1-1	TGCAGTGCTAGTCCTACGCAGGTGAATGAAGCTTTCTTT	CSASPTQVNEAFF
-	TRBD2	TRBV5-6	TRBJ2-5	TGTGCCAGCAGCCAGGGACTAGCGGGCGGCAAGACCCAGTACTTC	CASSQGLAGGKTQYF
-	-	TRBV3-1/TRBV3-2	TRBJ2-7	TGTGCCAGCAGCCTCCATGGGGGCGGGGGTCACTACGAGCAGTACTTC	CASSLHGGGGHYEQYF
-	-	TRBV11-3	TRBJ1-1	TGTGCCAGCAGGACGGGGGTTTCTGATGCTTTCTTT	CASRTGVSDAFF
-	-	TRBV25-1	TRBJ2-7	TGTGCCAGCAGCGGGAGCCTCGACGAGCAGTACTTC	CASSGSLDEQYF
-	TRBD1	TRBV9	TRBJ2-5	TGTGCCAGCAGCCCCCTGAGGGACAGGGCAGAGACCCAGTACTTC	CASSPLRDRAETQYF
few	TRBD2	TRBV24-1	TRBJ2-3	TGTGCCACCAGTGACTCGGGACTAACCGACAGCACAGATACGCAGTATTTT	CATSDSGLTDSTDTQYF
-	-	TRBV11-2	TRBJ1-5	TGTGCCAGCAGCTTAGCACAGAATCAGCCCCAGCATTTT	CASSLAQNQPQHF
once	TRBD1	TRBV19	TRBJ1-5	TGTGCCAGTAGTACCTCCCTCGGCTCGGGACAGGGGTTGCATCAGCCCCAGCATTTT	CASSTSLGSGQGLHQPQHF
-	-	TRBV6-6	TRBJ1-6	TGTGCCAGCAGACCCAGGGAAGAGAATAATTCACCCCTCCACTTT	CASRPREENNSPLHF
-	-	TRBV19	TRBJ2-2	TGTGCCAGTAGCGGGATCGCGAACACCGGGGAGCTGTTTTTT	CASSGIANTGELFF
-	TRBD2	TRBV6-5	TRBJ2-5	TGTGCCAGCAGTTACGGCGGGAGGGCTACAGAGACCCAGTACTTC	CASSYGGRATETQYF
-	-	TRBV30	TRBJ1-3	TGTGCCTGGAGTGTGGCCTCTGGAAACACCATATATTTT	CAWSVASGNTIYF
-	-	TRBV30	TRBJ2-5	TGTGCCTGGAATGGACAGAAGAAAAGGGTAGAGACCCAGTACTTC	CAWNGQKKRVETQYF
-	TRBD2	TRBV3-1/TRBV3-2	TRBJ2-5	TGTGCCAGCAGCCGGACTAGCGGGGGGCCCCAGTACTTC	CASSRTSGGPQYF
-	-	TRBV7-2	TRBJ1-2	TGTGCCAGCATTAGAATCCGGGCGGGGGGCTACACCTTC	CASIRIRAGGYTF
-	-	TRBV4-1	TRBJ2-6	TGCGCCAGCAGCCAAGCTGCTGGGGCCAACGTCCTGACTTTC	CASSQAAGANVLTF
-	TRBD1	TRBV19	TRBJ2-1	TGTGCCAGTAGGCAGGGGGATGTGCAGTTCTTC	CASRQGDVQFF
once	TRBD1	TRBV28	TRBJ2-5	TGTGCCAGCAGTCTAGGGACAGCGAGGCCCACTCAAGAGACCCAGTACTTC	CASSLGTARPTQETQYF
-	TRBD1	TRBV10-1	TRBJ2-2	TGCGCCAGCAGTGAGGGCGGACAGGGCGTTTCGGGGGAGCTGTTTTTT	CASSEGGQGVSGELFF
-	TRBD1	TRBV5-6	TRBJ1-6	TGTGCCAGCAGCCCCCTGACAGGGAATAATTCACCCCTCCACTTT	CASSPLTGNNSPLHF
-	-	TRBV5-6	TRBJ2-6	TGTGCCAGCACCGGGGGTTCGGCCAACGTCCTGACTTTC	CASTGGSANVLTF
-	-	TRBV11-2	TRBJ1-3	TGTGCCAGCAGCTCGGGACTCTCTGGAAACACCATATATTTT	CASSSGLSGNTIYF
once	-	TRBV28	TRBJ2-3	TGTGCCAGTACACAGGGGGGGGCCACAGATACGCAGTATTTT	CASTQGGATDTQYF
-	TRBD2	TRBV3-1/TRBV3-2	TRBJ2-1	TGTGCCAGCAGCCAAGGGGGTAGCGGGAGGGCCGGTGAGCAGTTCTTC	CASSQGGSGRAGEQFF
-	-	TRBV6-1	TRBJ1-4	TGTGCCAGCAGTTTACAGGGCTCAGCTAATGAAAAACTGTTTTTT	CASSLQGSANEKLFF
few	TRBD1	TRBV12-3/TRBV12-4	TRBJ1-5	TGTGCCAGCAGTCAGGGGGCGAATCAGCCCCAGCATTTT	CASSQGANQPQHF
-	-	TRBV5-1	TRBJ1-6	TGCGCCAGCAGCAACGTTGTGGCAGGCCGCCTGGATTCACCCCTCCACTTT	CASSNVVAGRLDSPLHF
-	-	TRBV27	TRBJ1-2	TGTGCCAGCAGTTTAGCACAGAGAACCTATGGCTACACCTTC	CASSLAQRTYGYTF
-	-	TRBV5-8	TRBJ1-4	TGTGCCAGCAGCTTACCCGGGGGGGCCGGGTCTAATGAAAAACTGTTTTTT	CASSLPGGAGSNEKLFF
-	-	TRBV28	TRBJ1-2	TGTGCCAGCAGTTCCGGGACACAAGACCACTTC	CASSSGTQDHF
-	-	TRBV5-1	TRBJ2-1	TGCGCCAGCAGCCCCGCCGGGGGCTACAATGAGCAGTTCTTC	CASSPAGGYNEQFF
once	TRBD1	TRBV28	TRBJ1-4	TGTGCCAGCACCACACAGGGGGGAGGTAGTAATGAAAAACTGTTTTTT	CASTTQGGGSNEKLFF
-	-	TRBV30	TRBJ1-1	TGTGCCTGGGCCCCCCCCGGCACTGAAGCTTTCTTT	CAWAPPGTEAFF
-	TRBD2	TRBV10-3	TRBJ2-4	TGTGCCATCAGTGAGCTGGGACTAGGCCAATCCAAAAACATTCAGTACTTC	CAISELGLGQSKNIQYF
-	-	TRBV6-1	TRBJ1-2	TGTGCCAGCAGTGAATTTGGTGGAGCGCGGGGCTACACCTTC	CASSEFGGARGYTF
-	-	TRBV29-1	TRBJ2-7	TGCAGCGTTGATAGGGGCGGCACGTTCGAGCAGTACTTC	CSVDRGGTFEQYF
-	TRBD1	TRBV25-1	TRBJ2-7	TGTGCCAGCAGTGACCTAGACAGGGCGGGTACCTACGAGCAGTACTTC	CASSDLDRAGTYEQYF
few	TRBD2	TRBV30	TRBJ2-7	TGTGCCTGGAGTGTAGGTCAACTAGCGGGGGACTCCTACGAGCAGTACTTC	CAWSVGQLAGDSYEQYF